The rows below give T cell receptor beta chains drawn from one sample of a study of HIV-infected patients and healthy controls. TCRdb recomputed calls from the 5' RACE reads with MiXCR, one row per CDR3 protein. In the table there are 15,000 to 20,000 distinct CDR3 sequences, 5% to 6.5% of which are singletons. Material for sequencing was blood. Receptors originate from an adult in good health. The CDR3 runs from the conserved cysteine through the conserved F or W. A D gene is named only where the DNA matches it firmly. The size entry is marked missing in some rows and otherwise reads once, few, many or a size class.

CDR3 protein | CDR3 DNA | D gene | J gene | V gene | clone size
CASSLGRGSNQPQHF | TGTGCCAGCAGCTTAGGACGAGGGAGCAATCAGCCCCAGCATTTT | - | TRBJ1-5 | TRBV7-2 | many
CASSSPPGGPYVEQFF | TGCGCCAGCAGCTCCCCCCCCGGGGGGCCCTACGTTGAGCAGTTCTTC | - | TRBJ2-1 | TRBV5-1 | many
CASSFVGREAFF | TGTGCCAGCAGCTTCGTGGGACGGGAAGCTTTCTTT | - | TRBJ1-1 | TRBV5-6 | many
CASSYGLAGGLRGPDTQYF | TGTGCCAGCAGTTATGGGCTAGCGGGGGGCTTGAGAGGCCCAGATACGCAGTATTTT | TRBD2 | TRBJ2-3 | TRBV6-2/TRBV6-3 | many
CASSVLPLDSGANVLTF | TGCGCCAGCAGCGTCCTCCCACTCGACTCTGGGGCCAACGTCCTGACTTTC | - | TRBJ2-6 | TRBV5-1 | -
CASTRDRHTEAFF | TGTGCCAGCACCCGGGACAGACACACTGAAGCTTTCTTT | TRBD1 | TRBJ1-1 | TRBV27 | many
CASSFRQGSYEQYF | TGTGCCAGCAGTTTCCGGCAGGGGTCCTACGAGCAGTACTTC | - | TRBJ2-7 | TRBV28 | many
CSASGAGPTDTQYF | TGCAGTGCTAGCGGGGCGGGACCCACAGATACGCAGTATTTT | - | TRBJ2-3 | TRBV20-1 | many
CASSVLQKNTEAFF | TGTGCCAGCAGTGTGTTACAGAAGAACACTGAAGCTTTCTTT | - | TRBJ1-1 | TRBV2 | many
CASRGGTNTGELFF | TGCGCCAGCAGAGGGGGGACCAACACCGGGGAGCTGTTTTTT | - | TRBJ2-2 | TRBV5-1 | -
CASSSTGFQPQPQHF | TGTGCCAGCAGTTCAACAGGGTTTCAACCTCAGCCCCAGCATTTT | - | TRBJ1-5 | TRBV28 | many
CASSVAPKGDGAYNEQFF | TGTGCCAGCAGCGTAGCTCCCAAAGGGGACGGAGCCTACAATGAGCAGTTCTTC | - | TRBJ2-1 | TRBV9 | medium-sized
CASSELQGEAFF | TGTGCCAGCAGTGAATTACAGGGTGAAGCTTTCTTT | - | TRBJ1-1 | TRBV25-1 | many
CASSQRLAGFQETQYF | TGTGCCAGCAGCCAAAGACTAGCGGGCTTTCAAGAGACCCAGTACTTC | TRBD2 | TRBJ2-5 | TRBV14 | few
CASSPGGTANEKLFF | TGTGCCAGCAGTCCAGGGGGGACCGCTAATGAAAAACTGTTTTTT | TRBD1 | TRBJ1-4 | TRBV28 | many
CASSQGGAYEQYF | TGTGCCAGCAGCCAGGGCGGGGCCTACGAGCAGTACTTC | - | TRBJ2-7 | TRBV6-6 | -
CASSYGTDQPQHF | TGTGCCAGCAGTTATGGGACAGATCAGCCCCAGCATTTT | TRBD1 | TRBJ1-5 | TRBV6-6 | -
CASTQTIWQPQHF | TGTGCCAGCACCCAGACTATCTGGCAGCCCCAGCATTTT | - | TRBJ1-5 | TRBV12-3/TRBV12-4 | few
CASSVTPPNPYNEQFF | TGTGCCAGCAGTGTGACACCTCCCAACCCCTACAATGAGCAGTTCTTC | - | TRBJ2-1 | TRBV27 | few
CASSYIAGYHNEQFF | TGTGCCAGCAGTTATATAGCGGGGTACCACAATGAGCAGTTCTTC | TRBD2 | TRBJ2-1 | TRBV6-5 | many
CASSLVLSYEQYF | TGTGCCAGCAGCTTAGTACTGTCCTACGAGCAGTACTTC | - | TRBJ2-7 | TRBV11-2 | many
CASRKQGGHNQPQHF | TGTGCCAGCAGGAAACAGGGAGGGCACAATCAGCCCCAGCATTTT | - | TRBJ1-5 | TRBV6-2/TRBV6-3 | medium-sized
CASSLPRSQGRETQYF | TGTGCCAGCAGCTTACCGCGCAGCCAGGGGCGGGAGACCCAGTACTTC | - | TRBJ2-5 | TRBV5-5 | few
CASSPGTNTFGYTF | TGCGCCAGCAGTCCCGGGACAAACACCTTCGGCTACACCTTC | - | TRBJ1-2 | TRBV5-1 | many
CSAGRGPTEAFF | TGCAGCGCGGGGAGGGGGCCGACTGAAGCTTTCTTT | TRBD1 | TRBJ1-1 | TRBV29-1 | many
CSARSGGGATDTQYF | TGCAGTGCTAGGTCGGGCGGGGGGGCCACAGATACGCAGTATTTT | TRBD2 | TRBJ2-3 | TRBV20-1 | many